This TCR beta chain was sequenced in a study of blood T cells in healthy people across ages (dated by TCRdb to 2015 to 2017). Broadly, across the study: In model experiments, template switching captured about one uniquely barcoded TCR beta cDNA molecule for every two T cells. To track age-related changes in TCR beta repertoire diversity, the study relied on deep sequencing normalized with unique cDNA molecular identifiers. Donors of different ages were randomly distributed across sequencing lanes to avoid experimental bias. Two additional independent replicas of 1 million unique cDNA reads from the same blood draw were analyzed for two donors (one aged 18 to 30 and one aged 80 or older). The donors were divided into four age groups: young (average around 15 years), middle-aged (roughly 40), aged (approximately 62) and long-lived (82). Broader findings and caveats from the paper: Estimates of total diversity from one million sequenced T cells were regarded as lower bounds and underestimates. Conclusive comparison of naive and antigen-experienced compartments was prevented by the profiling of bulk unsorted PBMCs. Compared with the aged group, the long-lived group had more naive CD4+ T cells, fewer expanded clones and increased TCR diversity, a pattern suggesting age selection. The percentage of naive T cells measured by flow cytometry correlated strongly with observed TCR beta diversity. Observed TCR beta diversity per million T cells fell roughly linearly with age, and a significant reduction was already apparent by age about 36. Because donor CMV infection status was unknown, age-related changes in expanded clonotypes were potentially confounded.

The donors were roughly 38 Caucasian individuals from Russia, aged roughly 6 to 100 years, who were systemically healthy. Each donor gave approximately 9.3 milliliters of peripheral blood, collected into EDTA-treated Vacutainer tubes. Ficoll-Paque density-gradient centrifugation was used to isolate PBMCs, with at least 6 million per sample. Total RNA, at least 5 micrograms per sample, was extracted from PBMCs with Trizol reagent. For every donor, flow cytometry on a PBMC aliquot measured the percentage of naive CD45RAhigh/CD27high T cells. Concerning this clonotype itself: Its recognized antigen is unknown. No qualities accompany the bases; no much larger clone lies one base away.

Library prep was done by 5' RACE. Sequencing was carried out with an Illumina HiSeq 2500. A second PCR of about 6 to 12 cycles was performed with a sample-barcoded 5' primer and a J-beta primer mix. Each TCR beta cDNA molecule received a unique molecular identifier from a template-switch 5' adaptor carrying 12 random nucleotides. At least 2.5 million CDR3-containing paired-end reads were obtained from each sample. First-strand cDNA was synthesized from all RNA with the Mint cDNA synthesis kit, primed by a TRBC-specific oligonucleotide. All cDNA was treated with uracil-DNA glycosylase and then went through a first 18-cycle PCR with the universal primers M1SS and BC2_uni_R. In the paper's pipeline: For normalization, 1 million high-quality reads, each with a distinct molecular identifier, were randomly selected from each sample. Instead of being binned into consensus sequences, reads that shared molecular identifiers were thrown out. CDR3 identification, clonotype clustering and error correction used MiTCR with a Q25 quality threshold and the strictest error-elimination algorithm. A nonparametric unseen species model using Euler transformation provided a lower-bound estimate of total TCR beta diversity. The public reads were reprocessed in TCRdb via fastp at Q25 and MiXCR, keeping in-frame beta chains. One record per CDR3 amino acid sequence lists the most common genes and DNA. The V and J calls come from TCRdb's annotation, not from the publication. This sample gives about 1.5 million distinct CDR3 sequences in total; roughly 43% of them show up just once. Jointly, the top ten make up more than 4% of the sample.

The CDR3 runs 15 residues from the cysteine to the phenylalanine. Only the CDR3 portion is preserved as DNA: 45 bases, with reading frame beginning at the first base. V was cut back by 0 bases and J by 6 bases, leaving a gap of 14 bases between them. CDR1 and CDR2, looked up from the germline V gene, are MGHRA and YSYEKL. This chain joins TRBV4-1 to TRBJ1-1, with the D gene call left open. The specimen sequenced was blood. This TCR was recovered from a woman younger than 35 in good health. The CDR3 here reads CASSQDQRLWAEAFF. The DNA is as follows: TGCGCCAGCAGCCAAGATCAAAGGTTGTGGGCTGAAGCTTTCTTT.